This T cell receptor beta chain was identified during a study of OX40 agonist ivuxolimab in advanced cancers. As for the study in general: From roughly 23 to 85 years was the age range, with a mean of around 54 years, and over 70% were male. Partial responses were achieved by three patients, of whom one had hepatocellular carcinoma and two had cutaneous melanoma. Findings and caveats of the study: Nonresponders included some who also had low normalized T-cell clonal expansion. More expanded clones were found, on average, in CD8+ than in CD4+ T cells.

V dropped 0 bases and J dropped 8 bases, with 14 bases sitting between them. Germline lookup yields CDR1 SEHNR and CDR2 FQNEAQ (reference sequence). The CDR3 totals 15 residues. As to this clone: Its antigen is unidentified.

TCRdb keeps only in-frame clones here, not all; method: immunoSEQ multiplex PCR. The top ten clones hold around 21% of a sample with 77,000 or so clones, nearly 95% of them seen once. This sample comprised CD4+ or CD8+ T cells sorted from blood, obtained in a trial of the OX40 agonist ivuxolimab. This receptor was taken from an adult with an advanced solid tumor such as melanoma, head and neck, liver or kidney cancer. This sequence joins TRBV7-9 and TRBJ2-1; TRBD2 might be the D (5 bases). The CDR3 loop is CASSLAASWWYEQFF. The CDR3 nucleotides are TGTGCCAGCAGCTTAGCGGCTAGCTGGTGGTATGAGCAGTTCTTC.